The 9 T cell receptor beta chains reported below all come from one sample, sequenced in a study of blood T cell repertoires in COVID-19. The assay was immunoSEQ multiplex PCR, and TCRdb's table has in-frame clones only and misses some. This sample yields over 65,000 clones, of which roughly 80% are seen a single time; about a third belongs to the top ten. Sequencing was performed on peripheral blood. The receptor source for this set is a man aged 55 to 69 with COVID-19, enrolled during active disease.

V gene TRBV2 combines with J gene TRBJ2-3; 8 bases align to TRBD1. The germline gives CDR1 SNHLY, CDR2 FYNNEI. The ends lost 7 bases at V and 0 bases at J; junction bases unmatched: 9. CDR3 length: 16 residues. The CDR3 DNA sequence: TGTGCCAGCAAACTGACAGGGGTTTTAAGCACAGATACGCAGTATTTT. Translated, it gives CASKLTGVLSTDTQYF.

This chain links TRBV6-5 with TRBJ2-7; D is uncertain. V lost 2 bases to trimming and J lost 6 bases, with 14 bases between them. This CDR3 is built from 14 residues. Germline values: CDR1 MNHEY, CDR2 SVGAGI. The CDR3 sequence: CASSYDYGVTEQYF. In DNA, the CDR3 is TGTGCCAGCAGTTACGATTACGGAGTAACCGAGCAGTACTTC.

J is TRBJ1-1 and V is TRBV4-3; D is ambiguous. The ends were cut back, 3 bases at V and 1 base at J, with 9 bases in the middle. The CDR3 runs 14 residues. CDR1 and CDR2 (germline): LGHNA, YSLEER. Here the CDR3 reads CASSQANSNTEAFF. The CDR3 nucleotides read TGCGCCAGCAGCCAGGCAAATTCGAACACTGAAGCTTTCTTT.

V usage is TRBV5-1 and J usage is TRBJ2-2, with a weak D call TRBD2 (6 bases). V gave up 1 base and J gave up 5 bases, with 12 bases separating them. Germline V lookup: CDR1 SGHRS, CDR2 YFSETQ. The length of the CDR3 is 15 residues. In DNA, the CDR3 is TGCGCCAGCAGCTTGACCCAGGGAGGAACCGGGGAGCTGTTTTTT. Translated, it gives CASSLTQGGTGELFF.

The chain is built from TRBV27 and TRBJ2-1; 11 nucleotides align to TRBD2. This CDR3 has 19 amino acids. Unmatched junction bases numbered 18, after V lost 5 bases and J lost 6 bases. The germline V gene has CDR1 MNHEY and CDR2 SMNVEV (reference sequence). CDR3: CASSILRLAGLLKGNEQFF. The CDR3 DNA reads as TGTGCCAGCAGTATCCTTAGACTAGCGGGACTTCTTAAGGGCAATGAGCAGTTCTTC.

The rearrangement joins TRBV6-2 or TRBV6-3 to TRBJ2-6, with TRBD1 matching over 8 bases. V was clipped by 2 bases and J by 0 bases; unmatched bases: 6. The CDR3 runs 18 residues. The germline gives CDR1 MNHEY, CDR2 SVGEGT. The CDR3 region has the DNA TGTGCCAGCAGTTACAGGGGACAGGTTAGCTCTGGGGCCAACGTCCTGACTTTC. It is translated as CASSYRGQVSSGANVLTF.

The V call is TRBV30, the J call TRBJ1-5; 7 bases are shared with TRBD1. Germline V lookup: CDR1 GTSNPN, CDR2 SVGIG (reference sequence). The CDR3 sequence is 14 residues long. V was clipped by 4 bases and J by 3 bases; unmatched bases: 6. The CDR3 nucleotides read TGTGCCTGGAATACCGGGACAGTCAATCAGCCCCAGCATTTT. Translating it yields CAWNTGTVNQPQHF.

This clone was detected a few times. CDR3 residues: CASSPRDTYGYTF. CDR3 DNA sequence: TGTGCCAGCAGCCCCCGGGACACCTATGGCTACACCTTC. The chain is built from TRBV7-9 and TRBJ1-2; TRBD1 might be the D (6 bases). This CDR3 spans 13 amino acids. The V and J ends lost 5 bases and 4 bases respectively, with 11 bases between them. Looked up from germline, CDR1 is SEHNR and CDR2 is FQNEAQ (reference sequence).

This chain's CDR3 is CASTHGQNTEAFF. The CDR3 DNA reads TGTGCCAGCACCCATGGGCAGAACACTGAAGCTTTCTTT. The V and J genes are TRBV12-3 or TRBV12-4 and TRBJ1-1; no reliable D call. This CDR3 is 13 amino acids long. Trimming stripped 7 bases from V and 1 base from J, with 10 bases between.